One sample yielded the 23 T cell receptor beta chains listed below, sequenced in a study of response to subunit inactivated influenza vaccine. One entry per CDR3 protein results from TCRdb running MiXCR on the RT-PCR reads. The data contain about 780,000 distinct CDR3 sequences, roughly 20% of them singletons. The sample was PBMCs from blood, taken 4 to 6 days after vaccination. These receptors came from a man aged 45-65 years who received an inactivated influenza vaccine.

Only a few counts were recorded for this clonotype. The J gene is TRBJ2-3, the V gene TRBV7-6; D might be TRBD1 (5 bases). Germline CDR1 reads SGHVS; CDR2 reads FNYEAQ. V lost 0 bases and J 4 bases, leaving 11 bases between the germline ends. The CDR3 length is 15 residues. The CDR3 sequence: CASSLAGASSDTQYF. The CDR3 coding sequence is TGTGCCAGCAGCTTAGCAGGGGCGAGCTCAGATACGCAGTATTTT.

The V and J genes are TRBV7-9 and TRBJ2-3, with 9 bases identical to TRBD2. The CDR3 runs to 16 residues. Unmatched junction bases numbered 8, after V lost 4 bases and J lost 3 bases. Per the germline V gene, CDR1 is SEHNR and CDR2 is FQNEAQ (reference sequence). The CDR3 region has the DNA TGTGCCAGCAGCTCAATAGCGGGAGTTGGAACAGATACGCAGTATTTT. It codes for CASSSIAGVGTDTQYF.

The table lists this clonotype with a few counts. This chain joins TRBV28 and TRBJ2-2; 11 nucleotides match TRBD1. V shed 8 bases, J shed 4 bases, and the junction held 3 bases outside the gene matches. Germline assignment: CDR1 MDHEN and CDR2 SYDVKM. The CDR3 spans 14 residues. CDR3 in DNA: TGTGCCAGCGGACAGGGGGCGGGCACCGGGGAGCTGTTTTTT. It codes for CASGQGAGTGELFF.

This chain links TRBV28 with TRBJ2-7; no clear D gene. CDR1 and CDR2 from the germline V gene are MDHEN and SYDVKM. The CDR3 has 12 residues. V dropped 1 base and J dropped 7 bases, with 8 bases sitting between them. CDR3 coding DNA: TGTGCCAGCAGTTTATCGGAGTTGGAGCAGTACTTC. Its protein product is CASSLSELEQYF. The complete variable domain, with remaining parts taken from reference TRBV28 and TRBJ2-7, reads DVKVTQSSRYLVKRTGEKVFLECVQDMDHENMFWYRQDPGLGLRLIYFSYDVKMKEKGDIPEGYSVSREKKERFSLILESASTNQTSMYLCASSLSELEQYFGPGTRLTVT.

This clonotype appeared many times. J is TRBJ2-1 and V is TRBV6-2 or TRBV6-3; perhaps D is TRBD1 or TRBD2 (5 bases each). The germline gives CDR1 MNHEY, CDR2 SVGEGT. The CDR3 is made up of 13 amino acids. Trimming left V 7 bases short and J 7 bases short, with 14 bases between. CDR3 in amino acids: CASTRDGWNEQFF. The DNA of the CDR3 is TGTGCCAGCACTCGGGACGGCTGGAATGAGCAGTTCTTC.

This clonotype was detected only a few times. The rearrangement uses TRBV11-2 and TRBJ2-5; TRBD1 matches 9 bases. The CDR3 runs 18 residues. The V gene end was trimmed by 1 base and the J gene end by 5 bases; junction bases not matched to a gene: 14. The germline gives CDR1 SGHAT, CDR2 FQNNGV. In nucleotides, the CDR3 is TGTGCCAGCAGCTTAGGAATCGGGACAGGGCTTAGGGTGGAGACCCAGTACTTC. It is translated as CASSLGIGTGLRVETQYF. Supplemented by reference TRBV11-2 and TRBJ2-5, the full variable domain reads EAGVAQSPRYKIIEKRQSVAFWCNPISGHATLYWYQQILGQGPKLLIQFQNNGVVDDSQLPKDRFSAERLKGVDSTLKIQPAKLEDSAVYLCASSLGIGTGLRVETQYFGPGTRLLVL.

In regard to this clonotype: A read error is likely, as this CDR3 ends without the conserved phenylalanine or tryptophan. J is TRBJ2-2 and V is TRBV20-1; TRBD2 might be the D (5 bases). Germline V gene data show CDR1 as DFQATT and CDR2 as SNEGSKA (reference sequence). The CDR3 is 14 residues long. The V gene lost 6 bases and the J gene lost 0 bases, with 11 bases spanning the gap. The CDR3 here is CSARTLTNTGELFS. CDR3 nucleotides: TGCAGTGCGAGGACTTTGACGAACACCGGGGAGCTGTTTTCT.

This clonotype was picked up a small number of times. The chain couples TRBV20-1 to TRBJ2-3; D gene uncertain. Trimming took off 6 bases at V and 5 bases at J, with 15 bases between the two ends. The CDR3 is made up of 13 amino acids. CDR1 is DFQATT and CDR2 is SNEGSKA in the germline V gene (reference sequence). CDR3 nucleotide sequence: TGCAGTGCAATCGCTACCATGGGAGATACGCAGTATTTT. This encodes CSAIATMGDTQYF.

This chain links TRBV11-2 with TRBJ2-5, with 15 bases identical to TRBD2. CDR3 size: 18 residues. CDR1 is SGHAT, CDR2 FQNNGV, per germline. Losses at the gene ends were 3 bases for V and 4 bases for J; bases not matched to a gene: 9. In nucleotides, the CDR3 is TGTGCCAGCAGCTTCACCCGAGGGACTAGCGGGAGGCGAGAGACCCAGTACTTC. It translates to CASSFTRGTSGRRETQYF.

This clonotype was detected a few times. The chain is built from TRBV27 and TRBJ1-5, with a weak D call TRBD1 (6 bases). The germline CDR1 and CDR2 sequences are MNHEY and SMNVEV (reference sequence). CDR3 size: 18 residues. The V end was cut by 4 bases, the J end by 0 bases, with 19 bases between. For the CDR3, the DNA is TGTGCCAGCAGTTCTCGACAGGAAATTATGAATAGCAATCAGCCCCAGCATTTT. Its protein product is CASSSRQEIMNSNQPQHF.

J is TRBJ2-7 and V is TRBV7-2; TRBD1 is a possible D gene (6 bases). Trimming shortened V by 5 bases and J by 3 bases, and 11 bases separated the two germline ends. The CDR3 spans 13 residues. Germline V gene data show CDR1 as SGHTA and CDR2 as FQGNSA. DNA for the CDR3: TGTGCCAGCAGCCTCGGGACAAACTACGAGCAGTACTTC. This encodes CASSLGTNYEQYF.

The rearrangement links TRBV9 to TRBJ2-7; TRBD2 aligns across 14 bases. The CDR3 has 15 amino acids. Germline V gene lookup returns CDR1 SGDLS and CDR2 YYNGEE. With V trimmed by 3 bases and J by 6 bases, 5 bases remained unmatched. This CDR3 is CASSARGTSGSEQYF. As DNA, the CDR3 is TGTGCCAGCAGCGCCAGGGGGACTAGCGGGAGCGAGCAGTACTTC. Looking up the rest from reference TRBV9 and TRBJ2-7 gives the full variable domain: DSGVTQTPKHLITATGQRVTLRCSPRSGDLSVYWYQQSLDQGLQFLIQYYNGEERAKGNILERFSAQQFPDLHSELNLSSLELGDSALYFCASSARGTSGSEQYFGPGTRLTVT.

As DNA, the CDR3 is TGTGCCACCATTAAGGGGTACTATGGCTACACCTTC. This codes for CATIKGYYGYTF. The rearrangement uses TRBV24-1 and TRBJ1-2; perhaps TRBD1 as D (5 bases). CDR1 and CDR2 (germline): KGHDR, SFDVKD. V lost 8 bases to trimming and J lost 3 bases, with 9 bases between them. CDR3 length: 12 residues.

This clonotype was detected ten times or more. V is TRBV29-1 and J is TRBJ2-5; D tentatively reads TRBD1 or TRBD2 (5 bases each). V shed 2 bases and J shed 4 bases, with 23 bases lying between them. Germline V lookup: CDR1 SQVTM, CDR2 ANQGSEA. The CDR3 covers 17 residues. The CDR3 nucleotides read TGCAGCGTTGAAATCTGGGACCCCGACACGTTGGGAGAGACCCAGTACTTC. Translated: CSVEIWDPDTLGETQYF.

This clonotype showed up just a few times. V usage is TRBV3-1 and J usage is TRBJ2-6; a weak D match, TRBD1 (5 bases). Germline assignment: CDR1 LGHDT and CDR2 YNNKEL (reference sequence). V was trimmed by 4 bases and J by 3 bases, leaving 13 bases between them. The CDR3 is 16 residues long. The CDR3, as DNA: TGTGCCAGCAGCCCTAACATAGGGGTTGGGGCCAACGTCCTGACTTTC. This encodes CASSPNIGVGANVLTF.

This chain connects TRBV20-1 to TRBJ2-4; D not certain. The CDR3 consists of 14 residues. From germline, CDR1 is DFQATT and CDR2 SNEGSKA (reference sequence). Trimming took 0 bases from V and 6 from J, leaving 12 bases between them. The CDR3 here is CSAREGSRGNIQYF. The CDR3 DNA sequence: TGCAGTGCTAGAGAGGGAAGTCGAGGAAACATTCAGTACTTC.

The chain carries TRBV24-1 and TRBJ2-7, with unresolved D. Deletions cut 4 bases from V and 4 bases from J, with 10 bases between. The germline gives CDR1 KGHDR, CDR2 SFDVKD. This CDR3 region has 13 residues. CDR3 sequence: CATSEAGVYEQYF. The CDR3 DNA reads TGTGCCACCAGTGAGGCAGGAGTTTACGAGCAGTACTTC.

This clonotype was counted between two and nine times. V is TRBV20-1 and J is TRBJ1-3; D remains unclear. V lost 2 bases and J 0 bases, leaving 8 bases between the germline ends. CDR1 is DFQATT, CDR2 SNEGSKA, per germline (reference sequence). The CDR3 extends over 14 amino acids. The CDR3 here is CSARRGNSGNTIYF. The CDR3 nucleotides read TGCAGTGCTAGACGGGGTAACTCTGGAAACACCATATATTTT.

This clonotype was picked up many times. The CDR3, as DNA: TGCAGCGTTGAAGGGGGAACTAGCGGGATTGTTGAGCAGTTCTTC. Protein product: CSVEGGTSGIVEQFF. V and J are TRBV29-1 and TRBJ2-1; TRBD2 matches 10 bases. CDR3 size: 15 residues. V trimming: 1 base; J trimming: 9 bases; junction bases outside the gene matches: 9. The germline V gene encodes CDR1 SQVTM and CDR2 ANQGSEA.

The V and J genes are TRBV10-3 and TRBJ2-2, with 8 bases aligning to TRBD1. This CDR3 has 17 residues. The J segment lost 2 bases and the V segment lost 6 bases, leaving 11 bases of the junction unmatched. Germline V gives CDR1 ENHRY, CDR2 SYGVKD. The CDR3 loop reads CAIRAPGTGDNTGELFF. The DNA for the CDR3 is TGTGCCATCAGAGCCCCTGGGACAGGCGATAACACCGGGGAGCTGTTTTTT.

The J gene is TRBJ2-1, the V gene TRBV7-2; D not certain. CDR1 and CDR2 from the germline V gene are SGHTA and FQGNSA. The V end lost 1 base, the J end lost 9 bases, and 16 bases lay between the germline ends. The CDR3 totals 15 residues. CDR3 sequence reads: CASSLGEFGLSEQFF. The CDR3 bases are TGTGCCAGCAGCTTAGGCGAGTTTGGTCTTAGTGAGCAGTTCTTC.

This clonotype was detected once. An end of the junction differs from the germline gene, which may be a read error. The gene calls are TRBV7-7 and TRBJ2-2, with 10 positions matching TRBD2. CDR1 SSHAT and CDR2 FNYEAQ come from the germline V gene (reference sequence). This CDR3 is built from 15 residues. Written as DNA, the CDR3 is TGTGCTAGCAGCTCTCAGCGGGGGGGCACCGGGGAGCTGTTTTTT. This translates into CASSSQRGGTGELFF. The full variable domain, completed using reference TRBV7-7 and TRBJ2-2, is GAGVSQSPRYKVTKRGQDVTLRCDPISSHATLYWYQQALGQGPEFLTYFNYEAQPDKSGLPSDRFSAERPEGSISTLTIQRTEQRDSAMYRCASSSQRGGTGELFFGEGSRLTVL.

In its sample, this clonotype was seen a few times. This chain connects TRBV12-3 or TRBV12-4 to TRBJ1-1, with D possibly being TRBD1 (6 bases). The CDR3 consists of 15 residues. The V and J ends lost 4 bases and 6 bases respectively, with 18 bases between them. The CDR3 loop is CASSYRAYKSAEAFF. CDR3 in DNA: TGTGCCAGCAGTTACAGGGCTTACAAGAGCGCTGAAGCTTTCTTT.